The 22 T cell receptor beta chains presented below share a single source sample, sequenced in a study of cytomegalovirus exposure and HLA in healthy donors. The PCR contained 60 Vbeta and 13 Jbeta primers. Clones were sequenced by immunoSEQ multiplex PCR, and TCRdb holds only the in-frame ones, with some missing. The table shows tens of thousands of clones, with roughly 74% occurring only once. Material: PBMCs. These receptors all stem from a woman under 40 in good health and CMV-seropositive.

The chain's CDR3 is CASSQDPSGSSYNEQFF. The CDR3 coding sequence is TGCGCCAGCAGCCAAGATCCGAGCGGGAGCTCCTACAATGAGCAGTTCTTC. The chain uses TRBV4-1 and TRBJ2-1; 8 nucleotides match TRBD2. Looked up from germline, CDR1 is MGHRA and CDR2 is YSYEKL. J was trimmed by 0 bases and V by 0 bases; bases with no gene match: 4. The CDR3 covers 17 residues.

The chain joins TRBV6-5 to TRBJ2-3, with D perhaps matching TRBD1 (5 bases). The length of the CDR3 is 15 residues. Germline CDR1 and CDR2: MNHEY and SVGAGI. V lost 0 bases and J 9 bases, leaving 16 bases between the germline ends. DNA of the CDR3: TGTGCCAGCAGTTACTCTACGGGCCGCAGGGAAACGCAGTATTTT. It encodes CASSYSTGRRETQYF.

This clone showed up just a few times. The chain links TRBV28 to TRBJ1-2, with 7 nucleotides matching TRBD1. The CDR3 is 12 amino acids. Germline V gene sequence: CDR1 MDHEN, CDR2 SYDVKM. The J segment lost 10 bases and the V segment lost 5 bases, leaving 7 bases of the junction unmatched. In DNA form, the CDR3 reads TGTGCCAGCAGTCCTAACAGGGGCCTCTACACCTTC. Protein: CASSPNRGLYTF.

The chain uses TRBV29-1 and TRBJ1-1; unclear D gene. This CDR3 has 12 amino acids. The V end lost 5 bases, the J end lost 0 bases, and 7 bases lay between the germline ends. CDR1 is SQVTM, CDR2 ANQGSEA, per germline. CDR3 in amino acids: CSVNFLNTEAFF. The CDR3 coding sequence is TGCAGCGTTAATTTCTTGAACACTGAAGCTTTCTTT.

This clone rates as medium-sized. V gene TRBV6-6 combines with J gene TRBJ2-3; TRBD1 is a possible D gene (6 bases). V lost 4 bases and J 4 bases, leaving 9 bases between the germline ends. In germline, CDR1 is MNHNY, CDR2 SVGAGI (reference sequence). CDR3 length: 13 amino acids. Written as DNA, the CDR3 is TGTGCCAGCAGTTTTCGACAGGCAGATACGCAGTATTTT. It yields the protein CASSFRQADTQYF.

The genes are TRBV28 and TRBJ1-5; 7 bases agree with TRBD1. The CDR3 runs 16 residues. Germline V gene lookup returns CDR1 MDHEN and CDR2 SYDVKM. The V and J ends lost 4 bases and 11 bases, in that order; junction bases with no gene match: 17. The CDR3 is CASSSRQGGPRTAQHF. The CDR3 DNA sequence: TGTGCCAGCAGTTCCAGACAGGGCGGCCCTAGGACGGCCCAGCATTTT.

The chain carries TRBV12-5 and TRBJ1-2; 7 bases fit TRBD1. J lost 0 bases, V lost 5 bases, and 3 bases had no gene match. Germline V gene sequence: CDR1 LGHNT, CDR2 FRNRAP. The CDR3 has 14 residues. The CDR3 DNA sequence: TGTGCTAGTGGTCACGGGACAGCTAACTATGGCTACACCTTC. It translates to CASGHGTANYGYTF.

The chain has TRBV5-1 and TRBJ2-5; 9 nucleotides align to TRBD2. The CDR3 covers 16 residues. Losses at the gene ends were 4 bases for V and 1 base for J; bases not matched to a gene: 8. CDR1 is SGHRS, CDR2 YFSETQ, per germline. The CDR3 spells CASSKGTSPSQETQYF. DNA for the CDR3: TGCGCCAGCAGCAAGGGGACTAGCCCGTCCCAAGAGACCCAGTACTTC.

This clone has a single count. Other DNA sequences within the sample encode an identical CDR3. V is TRBV9 and J is TRBJ2-1; D may be TRBD2 (6 bases). The germline V gene encodes CDR1 SGDLS and CDR2 YYNGEE. The V gene lost 2 bases and the J gene lost 2 bases, with 11 bases spanning the gap. There are 15 residues in the CDR3. The CDR3 spells CASSVGTSAYNEQFF. CDR3 DNA sequence: TGTGCCAGCAGCGTCGGGACTTCGGCCTACAATGAGCAGTTCTTC. The full variable domain, rest sourced from reference TRBV9 and TRBJ2-1, is DSGVTQTPKHLITATGQRVTLRCSPRSGDLSVYWYQQSLDQGLQFLIQYYNGEERAKGNILERFSAQQFPDLHSELNLSSLELGDSALYFCASSVGTSAYNEQFFGPGTRLTVL.

The V and J genes are TRBV7-9 and TRBJ1-1; no firm D call. V was clipped by 1 base and J by 4 bases, with 13 bases between them. The CDR3 is made up of 15 amino acids. CDR1 and CDR2 (germline): SEHNR, FQNEAQ (reference sequence). CDR3 nucleotides: TGTGCCAGCAGCTTAGGCGGTTCACGGGGCACTGAAGCTTTCTTT. Protein: CASSLGGSRGTEAFF.

The chain combines TRBV6-5 with TRBJ2-7; 7 bases align to TRBD1. V lost 10 bases, J lost 4 bases, and 10 bases stayed unmatched. This CDR3 is built from 13 residues. Germline-derived CDR1 and CDR2 are MNHEY and SVGAGI. The CDR3 here is CAIRSGTDYEQYF. The DNA for the CDR3 is TGTGCCATCAGATCCGGGACAGATTACGAGCAGTACTTC.

This chain joins TRBV4-2 and TRBJ2-7, with 9 bases matching TRBD2. This CDR3 has 18 residues. Trimming at V came to 0 bases and at J to 5 bases, leaving 14 bases not matched to a gene. From germline, CDR1 is LGHNA and CDR2 YNFKEQ. Here the CDR3 reads CASSQDPPKAGGPHEQYF. The CDR3 coding sequence is TGTGCCAGCAGCCAAGATCCCCCCAAGGCGGGAGGGCCCCACGAGCAGTACTTC.

This clone was seen a handful of times. The chain couples TRBV28 to TRBJ2-5; possibly TRBD2 for D (6 bases). Germline V gene sequence: CDR1 MDHEN, CDR2 SYDVKM. Trimming left V 2 bases short and J 7 bases short, with 11 bases between. This CDR3 has 13 amino acids. This CDR3 reads CASSLGEARTQYF. CDR3 in DNA: TGTGCCAGCAGTTTAGGGGAGGCAAGGACCCAGTACTTC.

The V gene is TRBV27, the J gene TRBJ2-5; D call uncertain. Trimming pared 3 bases from V and 1 base from J, leaving 3 bases between. Germline CDR1 reads MNHEY; CDR2 reads SMNVEV (reference sequence). The CDR3 is made up of 12 amino acids. CDR3 nucleotides: TGTGCCAGCAGTTTCCGCCAAGAGACCCAGTACTTC. It encodes CASSFRQETQYF.

This clone came up a few times. V usage is TRBV7-2 and J usage is TRBJ2-3; 7 bases map to TRBD2. The CDR3 runs to 17 residues. After removal of 4 bases from V and 1 base from J, the junction contained 11 bases not matched to a gene. The germline CDR1 and CDR2 sequences are SGHTA and FQGNSA. The CDR3 region is CASSSIAGFHRTDTQYF. The CDR3 DNA reads TGTGCCAGCAGCTCGATAGCGGGTTTCCACCGCACAGATACGCAGTATTTT.

Only a few counts were recorded for this clone. This chain uses TRBV18 with TRBJ1-2, with D tentatively TRBD1 (5 bases). Germline CDR1 KGHSH, CDR2 LQKENI. The CDR3 has 14 amino acids. Trimming took off 3 bases at V and 6 bases at J, with 14 bases between the two ends. In nucleotides, the CDR3 is TGTGCCAGCTCACCGCCAGGGTTTTTTGATGGCTACACCTTC. Its protein is CASSPPGFFDGYTF.

This sequence joins TRBV2 and TRBJ1-5, with 8 nucleotides matching TRBD1. The CDR3 runs to 14 residues. Germline assignment: CDR1 SNHLY and CDR2 FYNNEI. Unmatched junction bases numbered 6, after V lost 4 bases and J lost 7 bases. The CDR3 DNA follows: TGTGCCAGCAGTGCGGGACAGGCCTTGCAGCCCCAGCATTTT. Encoded protein: CASSAGQALQPQHF. Using reference TRBV2 and TRBJ1-5 for the parts outside the CDR3, the full variable domain is EPEVTQTPSHQVTQMGQEVILRCVPISNHLYFYWYRQILGQKVEFLVSFYNNEISEKSEIFDDQFSVERPDGSNFTLKIRSTKLEDSAMYFCASSAGQALQPQHFGDGTRLSIL.

The chain is built from TRBV4-1 and TRBJ1-1; 10 nucleotides match TRBD1. The ends lost 4 bases at V and 4 bases at J; junction bases unmatched: 6. The CDR3 is 15 residues long. Germline V CDR1 and CDR2: MGHRA, YSYEKL. For the CDR3, the DNA is TGCGCCAGCAGCCGGGACAGGGGACCCACCACTGAAGCTTTCTTT. Translated: CASSRDRGPTTEAFF.

V is TRBV5-1 and J is TRBJ2-7; maybe TRBD2 (5 bases). Looked up from germline, CDR1 is SGHRS and CDR2 is YFSETQ. CDR3 length equals 16 residues. V was cut by 6 bases and J by 0 bases, with 19 bases left in between. CDR3 amino acids: CASTPTGNLGSYEQYF. DNA of the CDR3: TGCGCCAGCACCCCCACGGGGAACCTCGGCTCCTACGAGCAGTACTTC. The full variable domain, with the rest looked up from reference TRBV5-1 and TRBJ2-7, is KAGVTQTPRYLIKTRGQQVTLSCSPISGHRSVSWYQQTPGQGLQFLFEYFSETQRNKGNFPGRFSGRQFSNSRSEMNVSTLELGDSALYLCASTPTGNLGSYEQYFGPGTRLTVT.

This clone was counted only a few times. The chain recombines TRBV5-4 with TRBJ2-3, with TRBD1 identical over 10 bases. The CDR3 runs to 14 residues. CDR1 and CDR2 from the germline V gene are SGHNT and YYREEE (reference sequence). The V segment lost 5 bases and the J segment 5 bases; nucleotides outside the gene matches: 5. CDR3 bases: TGTGCCAGCAGTCCGGGACAGGGGAGAGATACGCAGTATTTT. Translation: CASSPGQGRDTQYF.

The rearrangement joins TRBV15 to TRBJ2-7; the match to TRBD1 covers 8 bases. The length of the CDR3 is 15 residues. Germline CDR1 is LNHNV and CDR2 is YYDKDF (reference sequence). J lost 4 bases, V lost 1 base, and 6 bases had no gene match. CDR3 protein: CATSRVRTGMYEQYF. In DNA form, the CDR3 reads TGTGCCACCAGCAGAGTAAGGACAGGGATGTACGAGCAGTACTTC.

The chain joins TRBV6-6 to TRBJ2-3, with D tentatively TRBD1 (5 bases). Germline-derived CDR1 and CDR2 are MNHNY and SVGAGI (reference sequence). With 4 bases removed from V and 4 bases from J, the gap between germline ends came to 9 bases. This CDR3 is 13 amino acids long. The CDR3 nucleotides read TGTGCCAGCAGTTTCAGGGTACCAGATACGCAGTATTTT. Translation gives CASSFRVPDTQYF.